This T cell receptor beta chain was sequenced in a study of metastatic and nonmetastatic thyroid tumors. General observations from the study: TCR beta diversity was reportedly significantly higher in malignant thyroid tumors than benign nodules, in blood and tumor.

As originally analysed: A distant-metastasis classifier for papillary thyroid cancer was built using CDR3 differences across clinicopathological groups. Using MiXCR, TCRdb re-called clones from the PCR reads. The V and J calls were not made by the authors but by TCRdb's processing. This repertoire shows 7,000 to 9,500 clones, under 25% found once; its top ten account for 17%. Thyroid surgery was performed in patients who had received no treatment beforehand. V was shortened by 3 bases and J by 3 bases, with 8 bases between the two germline ends. Per germline, CDR1 MNHNS and CDR2 SASEGT. The CDR3 contains 14 residues. This clone was seen at least ten times. Its target is not known.

The sample comprised adjacent normal tissue. The TCR comes from a female donor with papillary thyroid cancer or a benign thyroid nodule (not recorded which). Some clones in this sample may be carry-over from other donors' samples. V gene TRBV6-1 combines with J gene TRBJ2-2, with unresolved D. The CDR3 is CASSDLGYTGELFF. The CDR3 DNA reads TGTGCCAGCAGTGACCTGGGATACACCGGGGAGCTGTTTTTT.